This TCR beta chain stems from a study of siplizumab effects on memory and regulatory T cells. The protocol was immunoSEQ multiplex PCR, while the TCRdb copy is restricted to in-frame clones and leaves out a portion. The sample yields roughly 100,000 clones, around nine tenths seen once. In regard to this clone: Its antigen remains unidentified.

The trim removed 4 bases at V and 0 bases at J, leaving 5 bases unmatched. The CDR3 length is 15 residues. CDR1 and CDR2 (germline): SGHDN, FVKESK. Study conclusions and caveats: Among sequences traceable to unstimulated CD4+ memory cells, alloreactive ones were significantly reduced by siplizumab. For siplizumab cultures, the suppressive function of their proliferating Tregs was not confirmed. Most proliferating CD4+ or CD8+ clones, roughly 80-96%, had no naive or memory assignment. Solely a minor proportion of alloreactive clones could be assigned to unstimulated subsets.

The TCR was taken from a human donor in good health. The sample consisted of CD4+ T cells sorted from blood. The chain has TRBV14 and TRBJ1-1; 7 bases agree with TRBD1. The CDR3 sequence is CASSRLTGMNTEAFF. DNA of the CDR3: TGTGCCAGCAGCCGCCTGACAGGGATGAACACTGAAGCTTTCTTT.